One and the same sample provided the 21 T cell receptor beta chains below, sequenced in a study of post-analysis software for immune sequencing data (dated by TCRdb to between 2015 and 2017). Here is what the overall study found, with its caveats: Patients showed significantly higher frequencies than controls for roughly five TRBV segments, among them TRBV5-6, TRBV5-1 and TRBV20-1.

These receptors' targets are unknown. Preparation of the library involved PCR. The sample was run on an Illumina HiSeq 2500. To reduce PCR and sequencing biases, unique molecular identifiers were built into the TCR beta cDNA libraries. The public reads were quality trimmed at Q25 with fastp and then assembled into clones with MiXCR by TCRdb, keeping productive beta chains. Each CDR3 protein gets just one entry, which takes the most common genes and DNA from the rows behind it. This sample comprises about 820,000 distinct CDR3 sequences, about 53% of them detected only once. The ten largest account for approximately 4.3% of the sample. Specimen: blood. These receptors originate from a girl under 18 with multiple sclerosis.

The chain uses TRBV7-9 and TRBJ1-2; 8 bases are shared with TRBD1. CDR1 is SEHNR, CDR2 FQNEAQ, per germline (reference sequence). This CDR3 is 14 amino acids long. The ends lost 6 bases at V and 1 base at J; junction bases unmatched: 4. CDR3: CASRETGDNYGYTF. Here the CDR3 DNA reads TGTGCCAGCAGGGAGACAGGGGATAACTATGGCTACACCTTC.

This clonotype was recorded a few times. This chain connects TRBV9 to TRBJ2-5, with D unclear. The DNA end favors TRBJ2-7, so the J call may be wrong. The CDR3 runs 14 residues. The V gene's germline CDR1 is SGDLS and CDR2 YYNGEE. The CDR3 nucleotides are TGTGCCAGCAGCGTAGGTCTAGGCCGAGACGAGCAGTACTTC. This sequence encodes CASSVGLGRDEQYF.

This clonotype showed up just a few times. DNA for the CDR3: TGCAGTGCTAAGCGGGACAGCTACGAGCAGTACTTC. Its translation: CSAKRDSYEQYF. This chain uses TRBV20-1 with TRBJ2-4; TRBD1 or TRBD2 may be the D gene (7 bases each). The DNA end is more similar to TRBJ2-7, so the J call may be wrong. CDR3 length: 12 residues. The germline CDR1 and CDR2 sequences are DFQATT and SNEGSKA (reference sequence).

V usage is TRBV10-3 and J usage is TRBJ2-7, with a weak D call TRBD2 (6 bases). The end of the DNA aligns better with TRBJ2-5, so the J call may be wrong. This CDR3 region has 19 residues. Germline-derived CDR1 and CDR2 are ENHRY and SYGVKD. CDR3 sequence (DNA): TGTGCCATCAGTGAGAGCCCGGCAGGTAGCTCACTAGCCCGAGAGACCCAGTACTTC. Translating gives CAISESPAGSSLARETQYF.

In this sample, this clonotype turned up a few times. This chain joins TRBV27 and TRBJ2-7, with a tentative D call TRBD2 (7 bases). Germline CDR1 is MNHEY and CDR2 is SMNVEV (reference sequence). The CDR3 sequence is 14 residues long. V dropped 6 bases and J dropped 1 base, with 13 bases sitting between them. CDR3 in DNA: TGTGCCAGCAGCACTGGGAGGGGGTCCTACGAGCAGTACTTC. This encodes CASSTGRGSYEQYF.

This clonotype was seen a handful of times. The rearrangement uses TRBV7-3 and TRBJ2-1; 7 nucleotides line up with TRBD2. The germline V gene has CDR1 SGHTA and CDR2 FQGTGA. The J segment lost 4 bases and the V segment lost 4 bases, leaving 7 bases of the junction unmatched. The CDR3 consists of 15 residues. The CDR3 DNA reads as TGTGCCAGCAGCTGGGCCAGCGGGATGTACAATGAGCAGTTCTTC. As protein: CASSWASGMYNEQFF.

V gene TRBV6-1 combines with J gene TRBJ1-2, with a tentative D call TRBD1 (6 bases). Germline V gene data show CDR1 as MNHNS and CDR2 as SASEGT. This CDR3 comprises 13 residues. The V end lost 1 base, the J end lost 8 bases, and 11 bases lay between the germline ends. In nucleotides, the CDR3 is TGTGCCAGCAGTGAAGTGGGGGGCACGGGCTACACCTTC. This translates into CASSEVGGTGYTF.

In this sample, this clonotype turned up a few times. V gene TRBV7-8 combines with J gene TRBJ2-4; 10 bases agree with TRBD1. The J call could be wrong; TRBJ2-7 is a better fit for the DNA end. CDR1 is SGHVS, CDR2 FQNEAQ, per germline. The CDR3 has 15 amino acids. In nucleotides, the CDR3 is TGTGCCAGCAGCTTAGAGGTGGACAGGGGGGACGAGCAGTACTTC. Translating it yields CASSLEVDRGDEQYF.

The gene calls are TRBV9 and TRBJ2-3, with 10 bases lining up with TRBD2. In germline, CDR1 is SGDLS, CDR2 YYNGEE. The V gene end was trimmed by 5 bases and the J gene end by 2 bases; junction bases not matched to a gene: 5. This CDR3 has 15 amino acids. The CDR3 region is CASSVGLADTDTQYF. For the CDR3, the DNA is TGTGCCAGCAGTGTCGGACTAGCGGACACAGATACGCAGTATTTT. The full variable domain, its missing parts supplied by reference TRBV9 and TRBJ2-3, is DSGVTQTPKHLITATGQRVTLRCSPRSGDLSVYWYQQSLDQGLQFLIQYYNGEERAKGNILERFSAQQFPDLHSELNLSSLELGDSALYFCASSVGLADTDTQYFGPGTRLTVL.

This rearrangement joins TRBV20-1 to TRBJ2-4; TRBD2 matches at 8 bases. The germline CDR1 and CDR2 sequences are DFQATT and SNEGSKA (reference sequence). The CDR3 has 16 amino acids. Losses at the gene ends were 3 bases for V and 5 bases for J; bases not matched to a gene: 12. The CDR3 reads CSASLIAGSLENIQYF. The CDR3 DNA reads TGCAGTGCTAGCTTGATAGCGGGGAGTTTGGAAAACATTCAGTACTTC.

This clonotype was counted between two and nine times. The V gene is TRBV7-9, the J gene TRBJ1-2; no definite D call. The V and J ends lost 5 bases and 4 bases respectively, with 11 bases between them. The CDR3 contains 13 residues. The V gene's germline CDR1 is SEHNR and CDR2 FQNEAQ (reference sequence). The CDR3 DNA reads TGTGCCAGCAGCCTGGAGGGCGTCTATGGCTACACCTTC. As protein: CASSLEGVYGYTF.

This clonotype was seen more than once but under ten times. V usage is TRBV3-1 and J usage is TRBJ2-5; D is uncertain. The V gene lost 0 bases and the J gene lost 3 bases, with 8 bases spanning the gap. Germline-derived CDR1 and CDR2 are LGHDT and YNNKEL (reference sequence). This CDR3 contains 14 residues. The CDR3 nucleotides are TGTGCCAGCAGCCAAGAAGGCCAAAAAGAGACCCAGTACTTC. Translation: CASSQEGQKETQYF.

The V gene is TRBV7-8, the J gene TRBJ2-5, with a possible D match to TRBD2 (6 bases). V lost 5 bases, J lost 6 bases, and 19 bases lay in between. The CDR3 extends over 15 amino acids. The germline CDR1 and CDR2 sequences are SGHVS and FQNEAQ. DNA for the CDR3: TGTGCCAGCAGCGGAAGAGGCGGGGATAGGAAGACCCAGTACTTC. Translation: CASSGRGGDRKTQYF.

This chain connects TRBV7-8 to TRBJ2-6; unclear D gene. Germline CDR1 and CDR2: SGHVS and FQNEAQ. The CDR3 is made up of 16 amino acids. V lost 8 bases, J lost 4 bases, and 18 bases lay in between. CDR3 amino acids: CASGESRVSGANVLTF. CDR3 DNA sequence: TGTGCCAGCGGGGAATCCCGGGTATCCGGGGCCAACGTCCTGACTTTC.

The chain recombines TRBV4-1 with TRBJ1-6; no clear D gene. Germline lookup yields CDR1 MGHRA and CDR2 YSYEKL. The CDR3 has 16 amino acids. V dropped 1 base and J dropped 4 bases, with 11 bases sitting between them. CDR3 nucleotides: TGCGCCAGCAGCCAAGGAACGGGAGAATATAATTCACCCCTCCACTTT. Its translation is CASSQGTGEYNSPLHF.

The J gene is TRBJ2-7, the V gene TRBV6-5; 8 positions agree with TRBD1. The CDR3 totals 15 residues. The V gene's germline CDR1 is MNHEY and CDR2 SVGAGI. The J segment lost 2 bases and the V segment lost 2 bases, leaving 5 bases of the junction unmatched. The CDR3 nucleotides read TGTGCCAGCAGTTACGGGGGACAGGACCCCTACGAGCAGTACTTC. It is translated as CASSYGGQDPYEQYF.

The chain carries TRBV27 and TRBJ2-1; 7 bases are a match to TRBD2. CDR3 length: 14 amino acids. Germline CDR1 reads MNHEY; CDR2 reads SMNVEV (reference sequence). The junction had 8 bases not matched to a gene; V was cut back by 9 bases and J by 3 bases. The CDR3 region is CASQRLAVYNEQFF. CDR3 bases: TGTGCCAGTCAGAGGCTAGCGGTCTACAATGAGCAGTTCTTC.

The rearrangement links TRBV29-1 to TRBJ1-2; 9 bases line up with TRBD1. V lost 7 bases, J lost 2 bases, and 11 bases stayed unmatched. The CDR3 has 15 residues. Germline values: CDR1 SQVTM, CDR2 ANQGSEA. CDR3 coding DNA: TGCAGCGCTGCCTACCCACAGGGGGCGAACTATGGCTACACCTTC. Its protein is CSAAYPQGANYGYTF.

The chain recombines TRBV20-1 with TRBJ2-3, with 7 bases matching TRBD2. With 5 bases clipped from V and 4 bases from J, the junction kept 0 bases outside the gene matches. In germline, CDR1 is DFQATT, CDR2 SNEGSKA (reference sequence). The CDR3 contains 11 residues. The CDR3 DNA is TGCAGTGCTCTAGCGGCAGATACGCAGTATTTT. Translation gives CSALAADTQYF.

This chain joins TRBV20-1 and TRBJ2-7; 7 positions agree with TRBD2. The V gene end was trimmed by 2 bases and the J gene end by 7 bases; junction bases not matched to a gene: 14. The CDR3 has 15 residues. Germline values: CDR1 DFQATT, CDR2 SNEGSKA (reference sequence). This chain's CDR3 is CSARRASGDLREQYF. Here the CDR3 DNA reads TGCAGTGCTAGACGGGCTAGCGGCGATTTACGAGAGCAGTACTTC.

This clonotype was recorded a few times. The chain carries TRBV20-1 and TRBJ2-3; D is undetermined. The CDR3 contains 10 residues. The V end lost 3 bases, the J end lost 6 bases, and 4 bases lay between the germline ends. Germline lookup yields CDR1 DFQATT and CDR2 SNEGSKA (reference sequence). CDR3 nucleotides: TGCAGTGCTAGCGGGGATACGCAGTATTTT. Translation gives CSASGDTQYF.